This TCR beta chain is from a study of T-cell memory formation after mild COVID-19. To note about this clonotype: Its specificity is unknown.

TCRdb redid the calling of the 5' RACE reads with MiXCR, one entry per CDR3 protein. The table shows about 180,000 distinct CDR3 sequences, with around 20% occurring only once. Study conclusions and caveats: Some responding clones appeared in pre-infection memory, suggesting cross-reactive memory joined. Contracting clones from day 15 to 85 showed balanced CD4/CD8; later expanders favored CD4+. The main location of contracting CD4+ clones was CM and EM, and that of contracting CD8+ clones was EMRA.

J lost 4 bases, V lost 0 bases, and 3 bases had no gene match. The CDR3 length is 14 residues. Germline values: CDR1 DFQATT, CDR2 SNEGSKA (reference sequence). V gene TRBV20-1 combines with J gene TRBJ2-3; 8 bases map to TRBD2. This clonotype was sampled from a young man who had mild COVID-19 (a few samples of this study predate the infection). Cell type and time point are not known. Sequencing was carried out using PBMCs or a T cell subset sorted from them (not recorded which). The chain's CDR3 is CSARDGTSSDTQYF. CDR3 sequence (DNA): TGCAGTGCTAGAGATGGGACTAGTTCAGATACGCAGTATTTT.